Presented here are 26 T cell receptor beta chains from one specimen sequenced in a study of blood T cell repertoires in COVID-19. The repertoire was sequenced with immunoSEQ multiplex PCR; TCRdb's copy has only in-frame clones and lacks some. This table holds approximately 220,000 clones, 80% to 90% found once. Sequencing input: PBMCs or T cells enriched from blood (not recorded which). The receptors were gathered from a woman between 35 and 50 years old with acute COVID-19.

This CDR3 reads CAWSPADTQYF. In nucleotides, the CDR3 is TGTGCCTGGAGTCCCGCGGATACGCAGTATTTT. The rearrangement joins TRBV30 to TRBJ2-3; D unresolved. Germline CDR1 is GTSNPN and CDR2 is SVGIG (reference sequence). The ends were cut back, 2 bases at V and 6 bases at J, with 6 bases in the middle. There are 11 residues in the CDR3.

Only a few counts were recorded for this clone. The chain employs TRBV7-2 and TRBJ2-1; 10 nucleotides agree with TRBD1. Germline V CDR1 and CDR2: SGHTA, FQGNSA. The CDR3 spans 15 residues. Unmatched junction bases numbered 8, after V lost 5 bases and J lost 7 bases. CDR3 in DNA: TGTGCCAGCAGCCAACCGGGACAGGGGAGGAATGAGCAGTTCTTC. Protein: CASSQPGQGRNEQFF.

V and J are TRBV3-1 (or the pseudogene TRBV3-2) and TRBJ2-2; TRBD2 might be the D (5 bases). Germline-derived CDR1 and CDR2 are LGHDT and YNNKEL (reference sequence). The CDR3 length is 17 residues. Trimming took 1 base from V and 3 from J, leaving 15 bases between them. The CDR3 spells CASSQGGIVYDTGELFF. The CDR3 coding sequence is TGTGCCAGCAGCCAAGGAGGGATCGTGTATGACACCGGGGAGCTGTTTTTT.

The chain joins TRBV28 to TRBJ1-5, with 9 bases identical to TRBD1. The CDR3 is 15 amino acids. V was pared by 2 bases and J by 2 bases, with 1 base of the junction left unmatched. The V gene's germline CDR1 is MDHEN and CDR2 SYDVKM. The CDR3 DNA is TGTGCCAGCAGTTTAGGGACAGGGCGCAATCAGCCCCAGCATTTT. Residues: CASSLGTGRNQPQHF. The full variable domain, rest sourced from reference TRBV28 and TRBJ1-5, is DVKVTQSSRYLVKRTGEKVFLECVQDMDHENMFWYRQDPGLGLRLIYFSYDVKMKEKGDIPEGYSVSREKKERFSLILESASTNQTSMYLCASSLGTGRNQPQHFGDGTRLSIL.

This clone was detected once. This rearrangement joins TRBV28 to TRBJ2-1; 11 nucleotides line up with TRBD2. The V segment lost 6 bases and the J segment 6 bases; nucleotides outside the gene matches: 7. This CDR3 comprises 15 residues. Germline CDR1 and CDR2: MDHEN and SYDVKM. The CDR3 reads CASSFTSGSFNEQFF. The CDR3 DNA reads as TGTGCCAGCAGCTTTACTAGCGGGAGTTTCAATGAGCAGTTCTTC.

CDR3 amino acids: CASSSAGTSGYEQYF. DNA for the CDR3: TGTGCCAGCAGTTCTGCCGGGACTAGCGGATACGAGCAGTACTTC. The chain is built from TRBV27 and TRBJ2-7; TRBD2 matches at 11 bases. This CDR3 is 15 amino acids long. V shed 4 bases and J 4 bases; nucleotides not matched to a gene: 6. Germline V gives CDR1 MNHEY, CDR2 SMNVEV (reference sequence).

For the CDR3, the DNA is TGTGCCAGCAGCCCGGGTCGACCTGGAAACACCATATATTTT. Its translation: CASSPGRPGNTIYF. The chain combines TRBV27 with TRBJ1-3; D unresolved. Germline V CDR1 and CDR2: MNHEY, SMNVEV (reference sequence). The CDR3 runs to 14 residues. V dropped 6 bases and J dropped 2 bases, with 11 bases sitting between them.

The V and J genes are TRBV13 and TRBJ2-1; D unclear. In germline, CDR1 is PRHDT, CDR2 FYEKMQ (reference sequence). The V gene lost 0 bases and the J gene lost 3 bases, with 6 bases spanning the gap. The CDR3 totals 14 residues. Here the CDR3 DNA reads TGTGCCAGCAGCTTAGGAGAGATCTACAATGAGCAGTTCTTC. Amino acids: CASSLGEIYNEQFF.

This clone was seen only once. This sequence joins TRBV28 and TRBJ2-2, with 7 bases fitting TRBD1. Germline V lookup: CDR1 MDHEN, CDR2 SYDVKM. The CDR3 runs to 16 residues. Trimming took 4 bases from V and 2 from J; bases not matched to a gene: 7. CDR3 sequence reads: CASSYYGTANTGELFF. CDR3 nucleotides: TGTGCCAGCAGTTATTACGGGACAGCCAACACCGGGGAGCTGTTTTTT. The full variable domain, in which reference TRBV28 and TRBJ2-2 provide the parts outside the CDR3, is DVKVTQSSRYLVKRTGEKVFLECVQDMDHENMFWYRQDPGLGLRLIYFSYDVKMKEKGDIPEGYSVSREKKERFSLILESASTNQTSMYLCASSYYGTANTGELFFGEGSRLTVL.

The table lists this clone with a few counts. The chain couples TRBV5-4 to TRBJ2-1; possible D gene TRBD2, 5 bases. The germline V gene has CDR1 SGHNT and CDR2 YYREEE (reference sequence). The CDR3 extends over 13 amino acids. V dropped 1 base and J dropped 7 bases, with 9 bases sitting between them. CDR3 nucleotides: TGTGCCAGCAGCTTGCCGGGAATGAATGAGCAGTTCTTC. It encodes CASSLPGMNEQFF. Full variable domain (rest looked up from reference TRBV5-4 and TRBJ2-1): ETGVTQSPTHLIKTRGQQVTLRCSSQSGHNTVSWYQQALGQGPQFIFQYYREEENGRGNFPPRFSGLQFPNYSSELNVNALELDDSALYLCASSLPGMNEQFFGPGTRLTVL.

This chain connects TRBV3-1 (or the pseudogene TRBV3-2) to TRBJ2-3, with 7 bases fitting TRBD2. Germline CDR1 reads LGHDT; CDR2 reads YNNKEL (reference sequence). There are 17 residues in the CDR3. With 0 bases clipped from V and 0 bases from J, the junction kept 6 bases outside the gene matches. Here the CDR3 reads CASSQDPLAVSTDTQYF. Here the CDR3 DNA reads TGTGCCAGCAGCCAAGACCCGCTAGCGGTTAGCACAGATACGCAGTATTTT.

This clone was counted only a few times. J is TRBJ2-3 and V is TRBV18, with D unclear. This CDR3 is built from 15 residues. The V gene lost 0 bases and the J gene lost 2 bases, with 9 bases spanning the gap. Germline lookup yields CDR1 KGHSH and CDR2 LQKENI. For the CDR3, the DNA is TGTGCCAGCTCACCACCAGCTCATAACACAGATACGCAGTATTTT. It is translated as CASSPPAHNTDTQYF.

J is TRBJ2-5 and V is TRBV7-2; D may be TRBD1 (6 bases). The CDR3 spans 14 residues. Germline V gene lookup returns CDR1 SGHTA and CDR2 FQGNSA. V gave up 7 bases and J gave up 0 bases, with 12 bases separating them. The CDR3 loop reads CASTQGGNQETQYF. CDR3 coding DNA: TGTGCCAGCACCCAAGGGGGTAACCAAGAGACCCAGTACTTC.

The chain is built from TRBV11-3 and TRBJ2-1, with unresolved D. Germline values: CDR1 SGHNT, CDR2 YENEEA. Trimming stripped 4 bases from V and 9 bases from J, with 19 bases between. The CDR3 sequence is 15 residues long. This chain's CDR3 is CASSYVTLPSGEQFF. The CDR3 DNA reads as TGTGCCAGCAGCTACGTCACTCTCCCCTCGGGTGAGCAGTTCTTC.

This chain joins TRBV19 and TRBJ1-5; TRBD1 agrees at 8 bases. This CDR3 is 18 amino acids long. Germline trimming cut 3 bases from V and 4 bases from J; bases unmatched to any gene: 14. Germline V gene lookup returns CDR1 LNHDA and CDR2 SQIVND (reference sequence). CDR3 bases: TGTGCCAGTAGTATTCCCTTTCCCCGGACAGGGAGGAATCAGCCCCAGCATTTT. Translating it yields CASSIPFPRTGRNQPQHF.

The chain carries TRBV4-1 and TRBJ2-1; a weak D match, TRBD2 (6 bases). Germline V CDR1 and CDR2: MGHRA, YSYEKL. CDR3 length: 16 amino acids. V lost 1 base, J lost 1 base, and 11 bases lay in between. CDR3 sequence (DNA): TGCGCCAGCAGCCAAGGGGGGGTTCCTTCCTACAATGAGCAGTTCTTC. Amino acid sequence: CASSQGGVPSYNEQFF.

The V call is TRBV5-8, the J call TRBJ1-2; D gene ambiguous. V lost 2 bases and J 2 bases, leaving 13 bases between the germline ends. CDR1 is SGHTS and CDR2 is YDEGEE in the germline V gene. This CDR3 is 15 amino acids long. The CDR3: CASSFGLGRNYGYTF. For the CDR3, the DNA is TGTGCCAGCAGCTTCGGCTTAGGGAGGAACTATGGCTACACCTTC.

The sample holds a few counts of this clone. This rearrangement joins TRBV27 to TRBJ1-2, with a possible D match to TRBD1 (5 bases). The V gene lost 5 bases and the J gene lost 4 bases, with 11 bases spanning the gap. The CDR3 is made up of 13 amino acids. The germline gives CDR1 MNHEY, CDR2 SMNVEV (reference sequence). The chain's CDR3 is CASSKDKLYGYTF. Written as DNA, the CDR3 is TGTGCCAGCAGTAAGGACAAACTCTATGGCTACACCTTC.

The chain employs TRBV10-3 and TRBJ2-7, with TRBD1 matching 10 bases. CDR1 ENHRY and CDR2 SYGVKD come from the germline V gene. V trimming: 10 bases; J trimming: 6 bases; junction bases outside the gene matches: 6. The CDR3 length is 12 residues. CDR3 amino acids: CAKDRGHVEQYF. The CDR3 DNA reads TGTGCCAAAGACAGGGGGCACGTCGAGCAGTACTTC.

The genes are TRBV15 and TRBJ1-5; D unclear. The CDR3 sequence is 15 residues long. Trimming removed 0 bases at V and 4 bases at J, with 10 bases between. Germline lookup yields CDR1 LNHNV and CDR2 YYDKDF (reference sequence). The DNA of the CDR3 is TGTGCCACCAGCAGAGATATGCAGGTAAATCAGCCCCAGCATTTT. Protein product: CATSRDMQVNQPQHF.

The chain is built from TRBV28 and TRBJ1-1; the match to TRBD1 covers 7 bases. V was pared by 5 bases and J by 7 bases, with 7 bases of the junction left unmatched. The CDR3 runs to 13 residues. The germline CDR1 and CDR2 sequences are MDHEN and SYDVKM. CDR3 nucleotide sequence: TGTGCCAGCAGTACCGAGGGGGCTGTTGAAGCTTTCTTT. Protein: CASSTEGAVEAFF.

The chain joins TRBV7-9 to TRBJ2-3; TRBD2 matches at 12 bases. The CDR3 is made up of 14 amino acids. Per the germline V gene, CDR1 is SEHNR and CDR2 is FQNEAQ (reference sequence). V dropped 1 base and J dropped 8; count of bases not matched to a gene: 1. The CDR3 region has the DNA TGTGCCAGCAGCTTAGAGACTAGCGGGAGTACGCAGTATTTT. Amino acid sequence: CASSLETSGSTQYF. The full variable domain, with the rest looked up from reference TRBV7-9 and TRBJ2-3, is DTGVSQNPRHKITKRGQNVTFRCDPISEHNRLYWYRQTLGQGPEFLTYFQNEAQLEKSRLLSDRFSAERPKGSFSTLEIQRTEQGDSAMYLCASSLETSGSTQYFGPGTRLTVL.

The rearrangement joins TRBV4-1 to TRBJ2-1, with D perhaps matching TRBD1 (8 bases). CDR1 is MGHRA, CDR2 YSYEKL, per germline. V shed 2 bases and J shed 6 bases, with 17 bases lying between them. The CDR3 runs to 16 residues. CDR3 sequence: CASSQLNRGGFNEQFF. CDR3 coding DNA: TGCGCCAGCAGCCAACTGAACAGGGGGGGTTTCAATGAGCAGTTCTTC.

The chain couples TRBV24-1 to TRBJ2-1; D may be TRBD2 (6 bases). The CDR3 spans 14 residues. Germline assignment: CDR1 KGHDR and CDR2 SFDVKD. Trimming cost V 0 bases and J 8 bases, with 10 bases left between them. The CDR3 loop is CATSDLGGIDEQFF. CDR3 DNA: TGTGCCACCAGTGATTTGGGAGGGATCGATGAGCAGTTCTTC.

The chain employs TRBV10-1 and TRBJ1-1; weak D call: TRBD1 (6 bases). Germline values: CDR1 WNHNN, CDR2 SYGVQD (reference sequence). The CDR3 length is 13 residues. Trimming left V 5 bases short and J 5 bases short, with 12 bases between. The CDR3 loop is CASSKGVETEAFF. As DNA, the CDR3 is TGCGCCAGCAGTAAGGGGGTGGAAACTGAAGCTTTCTTT.

The chain couples TRBV11-3 to TRBJ2-3, with D perhaps TRBD1 (7 bases). This CDR3 has 16 residues. CDR1 is SGHNT and CDR2 is YENEEA in the germline V gene. The V end was cut by 2 bases, the J end by 1 base, with 13 bases between. The CDR3 DNA follows: TGTGCCAGCAGCTTACCGCGGGGACAGCGCACAGATACGCAGTATTTT. Protein sequence: CASSLPRGQRTDTQYF. Variable domain in full (rest from reference TRBV11-3 and TRBJ2-3): EAGVVQSPRYKIIEKKQPVAFWCNPISGHNTLYWYLQNLGQGPELLIRYENEEAVDDSQLPKDRFSAERLKGVDSTLKIQPAELGDSAVYLCASSLPRGQRTDTQYFGPGTRLTVL.